These 11 T cell receptor beta chains were sequenced from one sample in a study of shared clonotypes between healthy human individuals. Profiling relied on immunoSEQ multiplex PCR, and the TCRdb table lists in-frame clones only, not all of them. The sample has around 690,000 clones; around 90% are singletons. The material sequenced was memory CD8+ T cells from PBMCs. Specified subset: CD45RO+ cells pooled with CCR7-negative TemRA cells. All receptors derive from a man aged 18 to 29 in good health. Some clones in this sample may be carry-over from other donors' samples.

V and J are TRBV9 and TRBJ2-7, with D possibly being TRBD1 or TRBD2 (5 bases each). V lost 4 bases and J 6 bases, leaving 29 bases between the germline ends. Per the germline V gene, CDR1 is SGDLS and CDR2 is YYNGEE. The CDR3 has 18 amino acids. This chain's CDR3 is CASSSSQGPRLGASEQYF. CDR3 coding DNA: TGTGCCAGCAGCTCCAGCCAGGGACCTCGATTGGGAGCTTCCGAGCAGTACTTC.

Here the CDR3 DNA reads TGCGCCAGCAGCCTCGGTCGGGGGGACCTTGACAGATACGAGCAGTACTTC. Translation gives CASSLGRGDLDRYEQYF. The gene calls are TRBV5-1 and TRBJ2-7, with 7 nucleotides matching TRBD2. Trimming cost V 4 bases and J 4 bases; bases outside gene matches: 17. Germline CDR1 and CDR2: SGHRS and YFSETQ. This CDR3 is 17 amino acids long.

This chain joins TRBV7-2 and TRBJ2-7; maybe TRBD1 (6 bases). Germline CDR1 reads SGHTA; CDR2 reads FQGNSA. V gave up 1 base and J gave up 7 bases, with 17 bases separating them. This CDR3 has 15 amino acids. The CDR3 DNA reads TGTGCCAGCAGCTTAGTTACAGGGAACTCCCGGGAGCAGTACTTC. Amino acids: CASSLVTGNSREQYF.

This chain connects TRBV9 to TRBJ2-3, with D uncertain. This CDR3 contains 14 residues. V gave up 3 bases and J gave up 2 bases, with 10 bases separating them. CDR1 SGDLS and CDR2 YYNGEE come from the germline V gene. CDR3 coding DNA: TGTGCCAGCAGCGGGCAACGCCTCACAGATACGCAGTATTTT. It is translated as CASSGQRLTDTQYF.

This sequence joins TRBV19 and TRBJ1-2; tentatively, D is TRBD1 (6 bases). There are 15 residues in the CDR3. Germline CDR1 LNHDA, CDR2 SQIVND (reference sequence). Trimming left V 7 bases short and J 6 bases short, with 21 bases between. Written as DNA, the CDR3 is TGTGCCAGTATCAATAGACGAAGGGGGAACAATGGCTACACCTTC. Residues: CASINRRRGNNGYTF.

For this clone: The same CDR3 also results from other DNA sequences found in this sample. The V and J genes are TRBV5-1 and TRBJ1-5; D uncertain. V lost 4 bases, J lost 2 bases, and 10 bases lay in between. In germline, CDR1 is SGHRS, CDR2 YFSETQ. This CDR3 has 14 residues. CDR3 residues: CASSLSWGNQPQHF. The DNA of the CDR3 is TGCGCCAGCAGCCTCAGTTGGGGCAATCAGCCCCAGCATTTT. Complete variable domain (other parts from reference TRBV5-1 and TRBJ1-5): KAGVTQTPRYLIKTRGQQVTLSCSPISGHRSVSWYQQTPGQGLQFLFEYFSETQRNKGNFPGRFSGRQFSNSRSEMNVSTLELGDSALYLCASSLSWGNQPQHFGDGTRLSIL.

Only one count was recorded for this clone. The rearrangement uses TRBV10-2 and TRBJ1-3; the D is unclear. The CDR3 covers 17 residues. CDR1 and CDR2 (germline): WSHSY, SAAADI. Between the trimmed V and J ends, which lost 0 bases and 3 bases, there was a span of 15 bases. The chain's CDR3 is CASSESGGSDLGNTIYF. The CDR3 DNA follows: TGCGCCAGCAGTGAGTCAGGCGGGAGTGACCTTGGAAACACCATATATTTT.

The chain employs TRBV15 and TRBJ2-1, with 13 nucleotides matching TRBD2. The V segment lost 0 bases and the J segment 7 bases; nucleotides outside the gene matches: 3. Germline lookup yields CDR1 LNHNV and CDR2 YYDKDF (reference sequence). The CDR3 spans 16 residues. The CDR3 DNA is TGTGCCACCAGCAGAGACTGGGGACTAGCGGGAAATGAGCAGTTCTTC. Its translation: CATSRDWGLAGNEQFF.

V gene TRBV4-2 combines with J gene TRBJ2-1; 10 bases map to TRBD2. The CDR3 totals 15 residues. J gave up 3 bases and V 4 bases, and 3 bases lay outside the gene matches. Germline V CDR1 and CDR2: LGHNA, YNFKEQ. The CDR3 sequence: CASSPGLADYNEQFF. CDR3 coding DNA: TGTGCCAGCAGCCCCGGACTAGCGGACTACAATGAGCAGTTCTTC.

The V and J genes are TRBV14 and TRBJ2-7; 8 bases line up with TRBD2. Trimming took 3 bases from V and 2 from J; bases not matched to a gene: 0. The CDR3 totals 13 residues. Germline V gene sequence: CDR1 SGHDN, CDR2 FVKESK. CDR3 residues: CASSHGGAYEQYF. The CDR3, as DNA: TGTGCCAGCAGCCACGGGGGGGCCTACGAGCAGTACTTC. Looking up the rest from reference TRBV14 and TRBJ2-7 gives the full variable domain: EAGVTQFPSHSVIEKGQTVTLRCDPISGHDNLYWYRRVMGKEIKFLLHFVKESKQDESGMPNNRFLAERTGGTYSTLKVQPAELEDSGVYFCASSHGGAYEQYFGPGTRLTVT.

This clone was recorded once. This chain links TRBV5-5 with TRBJ1-1; D gene ambiguous. The V and J ends lost 2 bases and 0 bases respectively, with 2 bases between them. Germline V gene sequence: CDR1 SGHKS, CDR2 YYEKEE (reference sequence). The CDR3 loop spans 12 amino acids. CDR3 nucleotides: TGTGCCAGCAGCTTACTGAACACTGAAGCTTTCTTT. As protein: CASSLLNTEAFF.